The 17 T cell receptor beta chains in this list originate from one sample, sequenced in a study of shared clonotypes between healthy human individuals. Clones were sequenced by immunoSEQ multiplex PCR, and TCRdb holds only the in-frame ones, with some missing. The profile shows approximately 2,300,000 clones, 92% of them singletons. Sequencing was performed on naive CD4+ T cells from PBMCs. Subset here: CD45RA+ positively selected. These receptors originate from a man aged 18 to 30 in good health. Some clones in this sample may be carry-over from other donors' samples.

On this clone: This specimen includes other DNA sequences encoding the same CDR3. The chain has TRBV11-2 and TRBJ2-1, with D unclear. CDR3 size: 11 residues. Germline CDR1 and CDR2: SGHAT and FQNNGV. V lost 6 bases and J 7 bases, leaving 7 bases between the germline ends. The DNA for the CDR3 is TGTGCCAGCAGTCGTGGGAATGAGCAGTTCTTC. Translating it yields CASSRGNEQFF. The entire variable domain, with the rest obtained from reference TRBV11-2 and TRBJ2-1, is as follows: EAGVAQSPRYKIIEKRQSVAFWCNPISGHATLYWYQQILGQGPKLLIQFQNNGVVDDSQLPKDRFSAERLKGVDSTLKIQPAKLEDSAVYLCASSRGNEQFFGPGTRLTVL.

This sequence joins TRBV6-5 and TRBJ1-6, with 7 bases identical to TRBD1. The J segment lost 8 bases and the V segment lost 6 bases, leaving 10 bases of the junction unmatched. This CDR3 contains 15 residues. Per germline, CDR1 MNHEY and CDR2 SVGAGI. This chain's CDR3 is CASSSNRGTDSPLHF. The CDR3 nucleotides are TGTGCCAGCAGCTCGAACAGGGGAACGGATTCACCCCTCCACTTT.

This chain connects TRBV7-3 to TRBJ1-2; D is ambiguous. There are 14 residues in the CDR3. Trimming stripped 5 bases from V and 4 bases from J, with 14 bases between. Germline V gene lookup returns CDR1 SGHTA and CDR2 FQGTGA. The CDR3 DNA reads TGTGCCAGCAGCCCCGGAGGGCGTTCCTATGGCTACACCTTC. Amino acids: CASSPGGRSYGYTF.

The table lists this clone with a count of one. CDR3 sequence reads: CASSWGLGTPFEQYF. CDR3 bases: TGTGCCAGCAGCTGGGGCCTGGGGACACCGTTCGAGCAGTACTTC. This rearrangement joins TRBV5-8 to TRBJ2-7; maybe TRBD1 (6 bases). V shed 3 bases and J shed 6 bases, with 19 bases lying between them. Per the germline V gene, CDR1 is SGHTS and CDR2 is YDEGEE. The CDR3 contains 15 residues.

The rearrangement links TRBV27 to TRBJ2-7; D might be TRBD2 (5 bases). The V end lost 5 bases, the J end lost 0 bases, and 11 bases lay between the germline ends. The germline V gene encodes CDR1 MNHEY and CDR2 SMNVEV (reference sequence). The CDR3 spans 14 residues. Here the CDR3 reads CASSALEDSYEQYF. DNA of the CDR3: TGTGCCAGCAGTGCCCTGGAGGACTCCTACGAGCAGTACTTC.

This clone showed up just a few times. The sample carries other DNA sequences with the same CDR3. The CDR3 DNA sequence: TGTGCCAGCAGTTACGGGGGTGGCTATGGCTACACCTTC. Residues: CASSYGGGYGYTF. The J gene is TRBJ1-2, the V gene TRBV6-5, with D possibly matching TRBD1 (5 bases). The CDR3 covers 13 residues. V lost 2 bases and J 4 bases, leaving 8 bases between the germline ends. Germline CDR1 reads MNHEY; CDR2 reads SVGAGI.

About this clone: The sample contains more than one DNA sequence encoding this CDR3. V gene TRBV6-5 combines with J gene TRBJ1-1; D not resolved. CDR3 length: 13 residues. Germline V gives CDR1 MNHEY, CDR2 SVGAGI. Trimming cost V 3 bases and J 4 bases, with 9 bases left between them. The CDR3 nucleotides read TGTGCCAGCAGTTATGCGGGGTTCACTGAAGCTTTCTTT. Residues: CASSYAGFTEAFF.

The CDR3 here is CASSPRGDQETQYF. The CDR3 DNA follows: TGCGCCAGCAGCCCCCGGGGGGATCAAGAGACCCAGTACTTC. The J gene is TRBJ2-5, the V gene TRBV5-1; 7 nucleotides match TRBD2. The CDR3 contains 14 residues. Losses at the gene ends were 4 bases for V and 2 bases for J; bases not matched to a gene: 5. Germline assignment: CDR1 SGHRS and CDR2 YFSETQ.

V is TRBV5-1 and J is TRBJ1-2, with D hard to call. CDR3 length equals 13 residues. Germline V gene lookup returns CDR1 SGHRS and CDR2 YFSETQ. Trimming stripped 9 bases from V and 4 bases from J, with 16 bases between. The CDR3 DNA sequence: TGCGCCACAGCGGTAGGGCGTGCCTATGGCTACACCTTC. Encoded protein: CATAVGRAYGYTF.

The chain has TRBV28 and TRBJ2-5; TRBD2 aligns across 11 bases. Germline CDR1 MDHEN, CDR2 SYDVKM. V lost 5 bases and J lost 5; bases outside the gene matches: 10. CDR3 length equals 16 residues. The CDR3 reads CASSPFGLAGRETQYF. In DNA form, the CDR3 reads TGTGCCAGCAGTCCATTTGGACTAGCGGGTAGGGAGACCCAGTACTTC.

The rearrangement links TRBV5-4 to TRBJ2-2; a weak D match, TRBD1 (5 bases). V was clipped by 0 bases and J by 2 bases, with 8 bases between them. The CDR3 loop spans 15 amino acids. Germline-derived CDR1 and CDR2 are SGHNT and YYREEE (reference sequence). This CDR3 is CASSLGGINTGELFF. Here the CDR3 DNA reads TGTGCCAGCAGCTTGGGGGGCATTAACACCGGGGAGCTGTTTTTT.

The chain links TRBV7-9 to TRBJ2-5; no clear D gene. CDR3 length equals 16 residues. Germline V gives CDR1 SEHNR, CDR2 FQNEAQ (reference sequence). The ends were cut back, 6 bases at V and 1 base at J, with 18 bases in the middle. CDR3 sequence (DNA): TGTGCCAGCAGTATGATCGGCGCTTCCACCCAAGAGACCCAGTACTTC. Translating gives CASSMIGASTQETQYF.

This chain joins TRBV5-4 and TRBJ2-1; D not certain. The CDR3 runs 13 residues. Germline V gene data show CDR1 as SGHNT and CDR2 as YYREEE (reference sequence). Trimming shortened V by 3 bases and J by 4 bases, and 8 bases separated the two germline ends. The CDR3 is CASSSPEYNEQFF. CDR3 bases: TGTGCCAGCAGCTCCCCGGAGTACAATGAGCAGTTCTTC. The variable domain in full, completed from reference TRBV5-4 and TRBJ2-1, reads ETGVTQSPTHLIKTRGQQVTLRCSSQSGHNTVSWYQQALGQGPQFIFQYYREEENGRGNFPPRFSGLQFPNYSSELNVNALELDDSALYLCASSSPEYNEQFFGPGTRLTVL.

The chain joins TRBV28 to TRBJ2-7; possible D gene TRBD2, 6 bases. The CDR3 covers 16 residues. CDR1 MDHEN and CDR2 SYDVKM come from the germline V gene. Trimming left V 5 bases short and J 1 base short, with 18 bases between. As DNA, the CDR3 is TGTGCCAGCAGTCTCGGCCAGGGAGGTATTTCCTACGAGCAGTACTTC. Encoded protein: CASSLGQGGISYEQYF.

This clone was detected a few times. V gene TRBV5-1 combines with J gene TRBJ1-1; D is unclear. The germline V gene encodes CDR1 SGHRS and CDR2 YFSETQ. The CDR3 is 14 residues long. V was cut by 5 bases and J by 4 bases, with 15 bases left in between. DNA of the CDR3: TGCGCCAGCAGTTTCGGGGAGGGAAGCACTGAAGCTTTCTTT. This codes for CASSFGEGSTEAFF. Variable domain in full (rest from reference TRBV5-1 and TRBJ1-1): KAGVTQTPRYLIKTRGQQVTLSCSPISGHRSVSWYQQTPGQGLQFLFEYFSETQRNKGNFPGRFSGRQFSNSRSEMNVSTLELGDSALYLCASSFGEGSTEAFFGQGTRLTVV.

Concerning this clone: One end of the junction varies from germline; a read error may be responsible. The chain has TRBV20-1 and TRBJ1-2; no clear D. Looked up from germline, CDR1 is DFQATT and CDR2 is SNEGSKA (reference sequence). This CDR3 is built from 8 residues. CDR3 DNA: TGTAGCACTTATGGCTACACCTTC. Its protein product is CSTYGYTF.

V usage is TRBV30 and J usage is TRBJ2-6; no clear D gene. The V end was cut by 4 bases, the J end by 3 bases, with 7 bases between. From germline, CDR1 is GTSNPN and CDR2 SVGIG (reference sequence). There are 13 residues in the CDR3. The CDR3 nucleotides are TGTGCCTGGAAACTGTATGGGGCCAACGTCCTGACTTTC. Translated, it gives CAWKLYGANVLTF.